One and the same sample provided the 12 T cell receptor beta chains below, sequenced in a study of neurological immune-mediated disorders. TCRdb reprocessed the 5' RACE reads with MiXCR, giving one entry per CDR3 protein. The sample lists about 30,000 distinct CDR3 sequences, around 5.9% occurring once. Material for sequencing was CD4+ T cells from blood. The receptors stem from a woman in her 50s in good health.

In its sample, this clonotype was seen many times. The chain combines TRBV7-3 with TRBJ2-3, with 10 bases fitting TRBD2. J lost 3 bases, V lost 7 bases, and 7 bases had no gene match. Germline V CDR1 and CDR2: SGHTA, FQGTGA. The CDR3 runs to 15 residues. CDR3 protein: CASTPSGRRTDTQYF. The CDR3 nucleotides read TGTGCCAGCACGCCTAGCGGGAGAAGAACAGATACGCAGTATTTT.

In this sample, this clonotype is medium-sized. The chain uses TRBV7-2 and TRBJ1-2, with D unclear. The CDR3 spans 14 residues. With 5 bases removed from V and 8 bases from J, the gap between germline ends came to 18 bases. Germline V gives CDR1 SGHTA, CDR2 FQGNSA. The CDR3 coding sequence is TGTGCCAGCAGCGCATCTTATGGCTCACCCGGCTACACCTTC. Translating it yields CASSASYGSPGYTF.

This clonotype was detected ten times or more. This chain joins TRBV11-2 and TRBJ2-1, with TRBD2 matching 7 bases. Germline CDR1 SGHAT, CDR2 FQNNGV. The CDR3 runs 16 residues. Germline trimming cut 5 bases from V and 0 bases from J; bases unmatched to any gene: 7. The CDR3 is CASSERLASSYNEQFF. DNA of the CDR3: TGTGCCAGCAGCGAGCGACTAGCAAGCTCCTACAATGAGCAGTTCTTC.

There are many counts of this clonotype. This sequence joins TRBV12-3 or TRBV12-4 and TRBJ1-1; D is unclear. The CDR3 sequence is 16 residues long. The germline V and J ends were trimmed by 1 base and 4 bases, with 16 bases remaining between them. The CDR3 loop reads CASSLGDGGGRTEAFF. The CDR3 DNA is TGTGCCAGCAGTTTAGGGGATGGCGGAGGGCGCACTGAAGCTTTCTTT.

This clonotype appeared many times. This rearrangement joins TRBV12-3 or TRBV12-4 to TRBJ1-5, with TRBD1 matching 7 bases. This CDR3 is 16 amino acids long. Trimming took 7 bases from V and 1 from J; bases not matched to a gene: 10. The DNA of the CDR3 is TGTGCCAGCATTAGGACAGGACAGAAAAGCAATCAGCCCCAGCATTTT. The encoded protein is CASIRTGQKSNQPQHF.

This clonotype has at least ten counts. The V gene is TRBV12-3 or TRBV12-4, the J gene TRBJ2-7, with D tentatively TRBD2 (7 bases). The CDR3 is 12 residues long. V was clipped by 8 bases and J by 2 bases, with 10 bases between them. This CDR3 reads CASGGDTYEQYF. CDR3 in DNA: TGTGCCAGCGGGGGGGACACCTACGAGCAGTACTTC.

This clonotype has at least ten counts. This chain connects TRBV5-8 to TRBJ1-1; the D is unclear. The CDR3 is 13 residues long. V was shortened by 4 bases and J by 0 bases, with 7 bases between the two germline ends. In germline, CDR1 is SGHTS, CDR2 YDEGEE. The CDR3 loop reads CASSPLVNTEAFF. The CDR3 nucleotides read TGTGCCAGCAGCCCTCTAGTGAACACTGAAGCTTTCTTT.

This clonotype was seen ten or more times. This chain connects TRBV20-1 to TRBJ1-3; 12 bases line up with TRBD1. V lost 1 base, J lost 6 bases, and 10 bases stayed unmatched. From germline, CDR1 is DFQATT and CDR2 SNEGSKA (reference sequence). CDR3 length: 17 amino acids. The CDR3 DNA follows: TGCAGTGCTAGAGCGACGCTGGGACAGGGGGCGGAAAACACCATATATTTT. It specifies CSARATLGQGAENTIYF.

In its sample, this clonotype was seen many times. The CDR3 nucleotides are TGTGCCAGCAGCTTAGCAGGGACGTATAGCAATCAGCCCCAGCATTTT. It yields the protein CASSLAGTYSNQPQHF. The chain links TRBV7-2 to TRBJ1-5, with TRBD1 as a possible D gene (5 bases). CDR3 length: 16 amino acids. Germline V lookup: CDR1 SGHTA, CDR2 FQGNSA. The V and J ends lost 0 bases and 0 bases respectively, with 9 bases between them. The full variable domain, rest sourced from reference TRBV7-2 and TRBJ1-5, is GAGVSQSPSNKVTEKGKDVELRCDPISGHTALYWYRQSLGQGLEFLIYFQGNSAPDKSGLPSDRFSAERTGGSVSTLTIQRTQQEDSAVYLCASSLAGTYSNQPQHFGDGTRLSIL.

This clonotype showed up many times. The CDR3 sequence: CASSLEITSVTDTQYF. In DNA, the CDR3 is TGCGCCAGCAGCTTGGAGATAACTTCGGTCACAGATACGCAGTATTTT. J is TRBJ2-3 and V is TRBV5-1; no reliable D call. CDR3 length equals 16 residues. Trimming shortened V by 0 bases and J by 2 bases, and 13 bases separated the two germline ends. Germline V lookup: CDR1 SGHRS, CDR2 YFSETQ.

By sample share, this clonotype is medium-sized. J is TRBJ1-1 and V is TRBV5-1; D ambiguous. Trimming shortened V by 0 bases and J by 2 bases, and 11 bases separated the two germline ends. The V gene's germline CDR1 is SGHRS and CDR2 YFSETQ. The CDR3 extends over 15 amino acids. The CDR3 is CASSLVAGKNTEAFF. For the CDR3, the DNA is TGCGCCAGCAGCTTGGTTGCGGGGAAAAACACTGAAGCTTTCTTT.

This clonotype showed up many times. The J gene is TRBJ2-1, the V gene TRBV6-6; no reliable D call. Germline assignment: CDR1 MNHNY and CDR2 SVGAGI (reference sequence). Trimming took 2 bases from V and 10 from J, leaving 9 bases between them. This CDR3 is built from 12 residues. The CDR3, as DNA: TGTGCCAGCAGTTACGTCTCAAGCGAGCAGTTCTTC. It yields the protein CASSYVSSEQFF.